This T cell receptor beta chain was sequenced in a study of Ad26.COV2.S vaccination and SARS-CoV-2 variants. Turning to the study itself: Ad26.COV2.S arm of COV1001 included the donor.

TCRdb's copy holds only in-frame clones and misses some; the assay was immunoSEQ multiplex PCR. The sample records under 550,000 clones, approximately 90% being singletons. Findings and caveats of the study: It was reported that spike-specific CD8+ and CD4+ T cell responses were substantially broad after vaccination.

The CDR3 has 15 amino acids. The germline CDR1 and CDR2 sequences are SGHTS and YDEGEE. The trim removed 2 bases at V and 2 bases at J, leaving 6 bases unmatched. Note on this clone: What it binds is unknown.

Sample treatment: 19 received Ad26.COV2.S at low or high dose, single or two shots; about 5 received placebo; per-sample allocation not given. Vaccine and placebo recipients were sampled on day 63 after the first injection. The V and J genes are TRBV5-8 and TRBJ1-1; 7 nucleotides match TRBD1. This TCR came from a person between 18 and 65 years old who received the Ad26.COV2.S COVID-19 vaccine or a placebo. Source: peripheral blood, taken in a trial of Ad26.COV2.S vaccine versus placebo. CDR3: CASSFATGTNTEAFF. The CDR3 DNA reads as TGTGCCAGCAGCTTCGCGACAGGGACAAACACTGAAGCTTTCTTT.